The 8 T cell receptor beta chains given below trace back to one sample, sequenced in a study of shared clonotypes between healthy human individuals. Clones were sequenced by immunoSEQ multiplex PCR, and TCRdb holds only the in-frame ones, with some missing. Here the sample spans over a million clones, under 80% being singletons. Sequenced material: memory CD4+ T cells sorted from blood. The subset is: CD45RA-negative fraction. All receptors come from a man aged 18 to 30 in good health.

The J gene is TRBJ2-3, the V gene TRBV6-1; the match to TRBD2 covers 10 bases. The germline V gene has CDR1 MNHNS and CDR2 SASEGT. This CDR3 comprises 17 residues. Losses at the gene ends were 3 bases for V and 2 bases for J; bases not matched to a gene: 8. CDR3 DNA: TGTGCCAGCAGTGAGTTCGGTAGCGGGGGGTCCACAGATACGCAGTATTTT. Its translation is CASSEFGSGGSTDTQYF.

V gene TRBV5-6 combines with J gene TRBJ2-6; D not resolved. Per the germline V gene, CDR1 is SGHDT and CDR2 is YYEEEE. This CDR3 region has 16 residues. Deletions cut 0 bases from V and 0 bases from J, with 7 bases between. The CDR3 sequence is CASSLELVSGANVLTF. The CDR3 coding sequence is TGTGCCAGCAGCTTGGAGTTGGTCTCTGGGGCCAACGTCCTGACTTTC.

V and J are TRBV11-2 and TRBJ2-3; TRBD2 matches at 10 bases. The CDR3 extends over 16 amino acids. CDR1 SGHAT and CDR2 FQNNGV come from the germline V gene. The V gene end was trimmed by 5 bases and the J gene end by 4 bases; junction bases not matched to a gene: 9. CDR3 coding DNA: TGTGCCAGCAGCAAATACGGTACTAGCGGGGCAGATACGCAGTATTTT. Its translation: CASSKYGTSGADTQYF.

In nucleotides, the CDR3 is TGTGCCAGCAGCCCCCGATGGGGGAACACTGAAGCTTTCTTT. It codes for CASSPRWGNTEAFF. This rearrangement joins TRBV9 to TRBJ1-1, with D unresolved. V lost 4 bases, J lost 1 base, and 11 bases lay in between. This CDR3 is 14 amino acids long. Germline values: CDR1 SGDLS, CDR2 YYNGEE.

This clone has only a few counts. The chain joins TRBV9 to TRBJ2-2; 8 positions agree with TRBD1. Trimming removed 3 bases from V and 0 bases from J; junction bases left unmatched: 1. From germline, CDR1 is SGDLS and CDR2 YYNGEE. The CDR3 loop spans 15 amino acids. DNA for the CDR3: TGTGCCAGCAGCGGGGACAGGCCGAACACCGGGGAGCTGTTTTTT. Encoded protein: CASSGDRPNTGELFF.

V gene TRBV4-1 combines with J gene TRBJ2-7, with 8 nucleotides matching TRBD1. Germline V gene lookup returns CDR1 MGHRA and CDR2 YSYEKL. The trim removed 0 bases at V and 9 bases at J, leaving 10 bases unmatched. This CDR3 has 15 amino acids. This CDR3 reads CASSQDIVQGAGQYF. DNA for the CDR3: TGCGCCAGCAGCCAAGATATCGTGCAGGGGGCGGGGCAGTACTTC.

The count of this clone is one. The gene calls are TRBV9 and TRBJ2-3; D might be TRBD2 (6 bases). The germline gives CDR1 SGDLS, CDR2 YYNGEE. This CDR3 has 14 amino acids. Deletions cut 0 bases from V and 3 bases from J, with 8 bases between. CDR3 sequence (DNA): TGTGCCAGCAGCGTAGGGGACTTGACAGATACGCAGTATTTT. Encoded protein: CASSVGDLTDTQYF.

The V call is TRBV29-1, the J call TRBJ1-1; no reliable D call. Germline lookup yields CDR1 SQVTM and CDR2 ANQGSEA. The CDR3 is made up of 13 amino acids. V lost 4 bases, J lost 2 bases, and 11 bases lay in between. The CDR3 region is CSVGEPVNTEAFF. The CDR3 DNA reads TGCAGCGTTGGAGAACCCGTCAACACTGAAGCTTTCTTT.